Below, 7 T cell receptor beta chains from the same sample are listed, as sequenced in a study of molecular identifiers for immune sequencing clone quantification. MiXCR was run by TCRdb on the PCR reads, yielding one entry per CDR3 protein. The sample includes approximately 500,000 distinct CDR3 sequences, 20% to 25% of them seen just once. Sequencing used naive CD8+ T cells from blood, with Jurkat cell RNA spiked in. Documented subset: FACS-sorted CD8+CD4-CCR7+CD45RA+ naive T cells. Receptors were obtained from a human donor in good health. Some libraries in this study had Jurkat cell RNA spiked in.

Worth noting for this clonotype: This sequence may be a read error, since a much larger clone differs from it by one base. The CDR3 does not end in the conserved phenylalanine or tryptophan, so this is likely a read error. Written as DNA, the CDR3 is TGCAGCGTGGTAACCGAAACAGGGAATTTTATAACAGATACGCAGTATTCT. It codes for CSVVTETGNFITDTQYS. The chain combines TRBV29-1 with TRBJ2-3, with D tentatively TRBD1 (6 bases). CDR3 length: 17 amino acids. Looked up from germline, CDR1 is SQVTM and CDR2 is ANQGSEA. Deletions cut 6 bases from V and 3 bases from J, with 25 bases between.

In regard to this clonotype: At one end, the junction sequence differs from germline, possibly due to a read error. The CDR3 sequence: CASSSGGYNEQSF. The CDR3 DNA follows: TGTGCCAGCAGTAGCGGGGGCTACAATGAGCAGTCCTTC. V gene TRBV9 combines with J gene TRBJ2-1, with 9 nucleotides matching TRBD2. The length of the CDR3 is 13 residues. Germline CDR1 SGDLS, CDR2 YYNGEE.

The table lists this clonotype with a few counts. The chain links TRBV7-9 to TRBJ2-7; 10 positions agree with TRBD2. J was trimmed by 0 bases and V by 5 bases; bases with no gene match: 4. The germline CDR1 and CDR2 sequences are SEHNR and FQNEAQ (reference sequence). This CDR3 comprises 15 residues. CDR3 DNA: TGTGCCAGCAGCCCTAGCGGGGGTAGCTCCTACGAGCAGTACTTC. Translated, it gives CASSPSGGSSYEQYF.

This clonotype has a count of ten or more. V gene TRBV6-5 combines with J gene TRBJ2-7, with D hard to call. This CDR3 spans 15 amino acids. The germline V gene encodes CDR1 MNHEY and CDR2 SVGAGI. V dropped 5 bases and J dropped 2 bases, with 16 bases sitting between them. Here the CDR3 reads CASSPGPAMAYEQYF. The CDR3 region has the DNA TGTGCCAGCAGTCCTGGCCCGGCCATGGCCTACGAGCAGTACTTC.

The sample holds one count of this clonotype. The chain combines TRBV28 with TRBJ2-1, with a weak D call TRBD2 (6 bases). The CDR3 has 14 residues. CDR1 is MDHEN, CDR2 SYDVKM, per germline. The germline V and J ends were trimmed by 3 bases and 8 bases, with 14 bases remaining between them. The CDR3 is CASSLGLGGDEQFF. Here the CDR3 DNA reads TGTGCCAGCAGTTTGGGACTTGGAGGCGATGAGCAGTTCTTC.

Here the CDR3 DNA reads TGTGCCAGCAGTTTTCGTCCTTACGAGCAGTACGTC. Translating gives CASSFRPYEQYV. The chain recombines TRBV28 with TRBJ2-7, with unresolved D. CDR1 is MDHEN, CDR2 SYDVKM, per germline. V was pared by 3 bases and J by 4 bases, with 7 bases between. This CDR3 is 12 amino acids long.

In this sample, this clonotype turned up many times. The chain carries TRBV18 and TRBJ2-3, with TRBD2 matching over 8 bases. V dropped 0 bases and J dropped 2; count of bases not matched to a gene: 1. The CDR3 is 15 residues long. The germline V gene encodes CDR1 KGHSH and CDR2 LQKENI. CDR3 DNA sequence: TGTGCCAGCTCACCACCTAGCGGGATCACAGATACGCAGTATTTT. Amino acid sequence: CASSPPSGITDTQYF.